Listed here are 23 T cell receptor beta chains from one sample, sequenced in a study of T cell responses to AZD1222 COVID-19 vaccine (dated by TCRdb to about 2021). Preparation of the library involved the immunoSEQ multiplex PCR assay. The source is immuneACCESS, and TCRdb retained only in-frame sequences with V and J called. Part of the clones is not carried over; for the studies checked, unresolved V genes explain less than half of this, and the remainder is unexplained. The table for this sample lists roughly 58,000 clones; approximately 92% of them were counted only once. The top ten hold 5% to 6.5% of the sample. The time point label of this sample denotes: about 28 days (+/-7) after the second vaccine dose. This sample comprised peripheral blood, obtained 28 days after the second AZD1222 dose. The receptor source for this set is an adult who received the AZD1222 COVID-19 vaccine.

The chain employs TRBV10-2 and TRBJ1-5, with a weak D call TRBD1 (6 bases). The germline V and J ends were trimmed by 7 bases and 1 base, with 8 bases remaining between them. This CDR3 comprises 13 residues. In germline, CDR1 is WSHSY, CDR2 SAAADI. The CDR3 loop reads CASTQGSNQPQHF. DNA of the CDR3: TGCGCCAGCACTCAGGGGAGCAATCAGCCCCAGCATTTT.

This clone has only one observation. This sequence joins TRBV9 and TRBJ1-3; weak D call: TRBD1 (6 bases). The germline CDR1 and CDR2 sequences are SGDLS and YYNGEE. The CDR3 runs to 16 residues. Trimming stripped 0 bases from V and 4 bases from J, with 14 bases between. The CDR3 region is CASSVAPDSRGNTIYF. As DNA, the CDR3 is TGTGCCAGCAGCGTAGCCCCGGACAGCAGAGGAAACACCATATATTTT.

The CDR3 loop reads CASSLDGGDYNEQFF. The CDR3 nucleotides read TGTGCCAGCAGCTTAGATGGTGGGGACTACAATGAGCAGTTCTTC. The rearrangement joins TRBV11-3 to TRBJ2-1; D unclear. Germline V CDR1 and CDR2: SGHNT, YENEEA. Deletions cut 0 bases from V and 3 bases from J, with 9 bases between. This CDR3 region has 15 residues.

The chain recombines TRBV5-1 with TRBJ1-3, with D possibly matching TRBD1 (6 bases). Trimming pared 0 bases from V and 2 bases from J, leaving 9 bases between. Germline V gene sequence: CDR1 SGHRS, CDR2 YFSETQ. The CDR3 has 15 residues. The CDR3 DNA is TGCGCCAGCAGCTTGGGTACAGGGCCTGGAAACACCATATATTTT. It specifies CASSLGTGPGNTIYF.

The chain has TRBV3-1 (or the pseudogene TRBV3-2) and TRBJ2-2; D is undetermined. The germline V gene encodes CDR1 LGHDT and CDR2 YNNKEL (reference sequence). The CDR3 spans 15 residues. Trimming shortened V by 2 bases and J by 5 bases, and 12 bases separated the two germline ends. The CDR3: CASSQNTAGTGELFF. CDR3 DNA sequence: TGTGCCAGCAGCCAAAACACAGCCGGTACCGGGGAGCTGTTTTTT.

V usage is TRBV6-2 or TRBV6-3 and J usage is TRBJ1-1; D is unclear. The germline V gene encodes CDR1 MNHEY and CDR2 SVGEGT. The CDR3 extends over 14 amino acids. The V and J ends lost 6 bases and 4 bases respectively, with 15 bases between them. The CDR3 region is CASSDWGRATEAFF. CDR3 nucleotides: TGTGCCAGCAGCGACTGGGGTCGGGCCACTGAAGCTTTCTTT.

The rearrangement links TRBV7-9 to TRBJ2-5; no clear D gene. CDR3 size: 11 residues. Germline assignment: CDR1 SEHNR and CDR2 FQNEAQ (reference sequence). Between the trimmed V and J ends, which lost 4 bases and 2 bases, there was a span of 2 bases. The CDR3 nucleotides are TGTGCCAGCAGCTCTCAAGAGACCCAGTACTTC. Protein: CASSSQETQYF.

The chain links TRBV4-2 to TRBJ1-5, with D hard to call. The germline V gene has CDR1 LGHNA and CDR2 YNFKEQ. Trimming shortened V by 0 bases and J by 9 bases, and 12 bases separated the two germline ends. CDR3 length: 14 amino acids. Here the CDR3 DNA reads TGTGCCAGCAGCCAAGATAGGTCGCCTTGGCCCCAGCATTTT. Translated: CASSQDRSPWPQHF.

CDR3 amino acids: CASSLEGSGSLTQYF. The CDR3 DNA reads as TGTGCCAGCAGCTTAGAAGGTAGCGGGAGTCTTACGCAGTATTTT. The chain recombines TRBV7-2 with TRBJ2-3; TRBD2 agrees at 9 bases. Germline V gene sequence: CDR1 SGHTA, CDR2 FQGNSA. This CDR3 region has 15 residues. J gave up 8 bases and V 1 base, and 7 bases lay outside the gene matches.

V usage is TRBV3-1 (or the pseudogene TRBV3-2) and J usage is TRBJ2-1; 11 bases fit TRBD2. Losses at the gene ends were 1 base for V and 5 bases for J; bases not matched to a gene: 13. The CDR3 spans 19 residues. CDR1 LGHDT and CDR2 YNNKEL come from the germline V gene (reference sequence). The CDR3 reads CASSQGIGTSGYKDNEQFF. Here the CDR3 DNA reads TGTGCCAGCAGCCAAGGCATCGGGACTAGCGGTTATAAGGACAATGAGCAGTTCTTC.

This clone showed up just once. This chain uses TRBV11-3 with TRBJ2-2, with D tentatively TRBD2 (6 bases). The ends were cut back, 5 bases at V and 7 bases at J, with 11 bases in the middle. Per the germline V gene, CDR1 is SGHNT and CDR2 is YENEEA. This CDR3 has 13 amino acids. DNA for the CDR3: TGTGCCAGCAGCCTCCTCGGGGGCGGGGAGCTGTTTTTT. The encoded protein is CASSLLGGGELFF.

The gene calls are TRBV30 and TRBJ2-3; 7 bases align to TRBD2. This CDR3 region has 14 residues. The ends lost 8 bases at V and 0 bases at J; junction bases unmatched: 8. From germline, CDR1 is GTSNPN and CDR2 SVGIG (reference sequence). The CDR3 DNA is TGTGCCGGGTGCCTAGCGGTTAGCACAGATACGCAGTATTTT. This codes for CAGCLAVSTDTQYF.

The genes are TRBV5-6 and TRBJ2-5; 7 nucleotides agree with TRBD2. Germline V gene sequence: CDR1 SGHDT, CDR2 YYEEEE. The V and J ends lost 4 bases and 2 bases, in that order; junction bases with no gene match: 17. There are 18 residues in the CDR3. CDR3 bases: TGTGCCAGCAGCCTGGCCCTGACTGCCAGCGGGAATCAAGAGACCCAGTACTTC. Translated: CASSLALTASGNQETQYF.

V usage is TRBV6-4 and J usage is TRBJ1-5, with D unresolved. Trimming took off 3 bases at V and 2 bases at J, with 8 bases between the two ends. This CDR3 comprises 14 residues. The V gene's germline CDR1 is MRHNA and CDR2 SNTAGT. CDR3 residues: CASSDWGGNQPQHF. The CDR3 DNA is TGTGCCAGCAGTGATTGGGGAGGCAATCAGCCCCAGCATTTT.

The V gene is TRBV21-1, the J gene TRBJ2-7; the D call TRBD2 from the table was never checked on the DNA. TRBV21-1 is deemed a pseudogene. The CDR3 spans 12 residues. The CDR3 loop is CARGPKGGEQYF. In DNA, the CDR3 is TGTGCCAGGGGCCCCAAGGGAGGCGAGCAGTACTTC.

This chain uses TRBV9 with TRBJ2-7; D is ambiguous. V was cut by 4 bases and J by 7 bases, with 12 bases left in between. The CDR3 length is 12 residues. Per germline, CDR1 SGDLS and CDR2 YYNGEE. The CDR3, as DNA: TGTGCCAGCAGCAATTATGGGCAAGAGCAGTACTTC. Its protein product is CASSNYGQEQYF. Together with reference TRBV9 and TRBJ2-7, the CDR3 gives the full variable domain: DSGVTQTPKHLITATGQRVTLRCSPRSGDLSVYWYQQSLDQGLQFLIQYYNGEERAKGNILERFSAQQFPDLHSELNLSSLELGDSALYFCASSNYGQEQYFGPGTRLTVT.

This chain connects TRBV28 to TRBJ1-4, with TRBD1 as a possible D gene (6 bases). CDR3 length equals 14 residues. Germline V gene sequence: CDR1 MDHEN, CDR2 SYDVKM. V was clipped by 5 bases and J by 6 bases, with 13 bases between them. For the CDR3, the DNA is TGTGCCAGCAGTCAACAGGGAGGAGATGAAAAACTGTTTTTT. Translation: CASSQQGGDEKLFF.

V usage is TRBV7-6 and J usage is TRBJ1-5, with TRBD1 matching 8 bases. This CDR3 has 15 amino acids. Germline CDR1 reads SGHVS; CDR2 reads FNYEAQ. J was trimmed by 5 bases and V by 5 bases; bases with no gene match: 8. CDR3 amino acids: CASSLRTGPDQPQHF. The CDR3 nucleotides read TGTGCCAGCAGCCTAAGGACAGGGCCCGATCAGCCCCAGCATTTT. Together with reference TRBV7-6 and TRBJ1-5, the CDR3 gives the full variable domain: GAGVSQSPRYKVTKRGQDVALRCDPISGHVSLYWYRQALGQGPEFLTYFNYEAQQDKSGLPNDRFSAERPEGSISTLTIQRTEQRDSAMYRCASSLRTGPDQPQHFGDGTRLSIL.

The chain employs TRBV27 and TRBJ2-2, with D uncertain. The V end lost 6 bases, the J end lost 6 bases, and 20 bases lay between the germline ends. The CDR3 contains 16 residues. The germline CDR1 and CDR2 sequences are MNHEY and SMNVEV (reference sequence). The CDR3 is CASSLNSDKVAGELFF. CDR3 nucleotides: TGTGCCAGCAGCCTTAATTCCGACAAAGTCGCCGGGGAGCTGTTTTTT.

This clone has more than one count but fewer than ten. V is TRBV18 and J is TRBJ2-3; perhaps TRBD2 as D (5 bases). The CDR3 is 14 residues long. The ends were cut back, 2 bases at V and 2 bases at J, with 8 bases in the middle. Germline CDR1 KGHSH, CDR2 LQKENI. The CDR3 loop reads CASSPGRPTDTQYF. In DNA, the CDR3 is TGTGCCAGCTCACCAGGGAGACCCACAGATACGCAGTATTTT.

The chain combines TRBV5-4 with TRBJ1-1; 9 nucleotides align to TRBD1. This CDR3 is 15 amino acids long. V lost 5 bases and J lost 0; bases outside the gene matches: 5. Germline V gene lookup returns CDR1 SGHNT and CDR2 YYREEE (reference sequence). The CDR3 DNA is TGTGCCAGCAGATGGACAGGGGTATTGAACACTGAAGCTTTCTTT. Its translation is CASRWTGVLNTEAFF.

Written as DNA, the CDR3 is TGTGCCAGTAGGCAGGGGAATGGAGAGACCCAGTACTTC. Translating gives CASRQGNGETQYF. This chain uses TRBV19 with TRBJ2-5; TRBD1 might be the D (6 bases). This CDR3 is 13 amino acids long. Germline V gene data show CDR1 as LNHDA and CDR2 as SQIVND (reference sequence). Between the trimmed V and J ends, which lost 6 bases and 4 bases, there was a span of 12 bases.

J is TRBJ2-1 and V is TRBV6-4; the match to TRBD1 covers 9 bases. V lost 4 bases, J lost 8 bases, and 12 bases stayed unmatched. The CDR3 loop spans 16 amino acids. Germline-derived CDR1 and CDR2 are MRHNA and SNTAGT. CDR3 loop: CASSGLGGQGIHEQFF. The CDR3 nucleotides read TGTGCCAGCAGTGGCTTGGGGGGACAGGGTATCCATGAGCAGTTCTTC.